Sequencing of this T cell receptor (beta chain) was carried out in a study of blood T cell repertoires in COVID-19. Overall study: Specimens from acute and convalescent COVID-19 originated in the United States, Italy and Spain. The cDNA or gDNA used as material had been derived from T cells, B-cell-depleted T cells, or PBMCs.

The CDR3 has 13 amino acids. Germline V gene sequence: CDR1 MNHEY, CDR2 SVGAGI. Between the trimmed V and J ends, which lost 0 bases and 8 bases, there was a span of 8 bases. Participant-reported clinical history was the basis for cohort assignment. The study recruited exposed participants who had met a COVID-19 case within 2 weeks before entry. Profiled with immunoSEQ multiplex PCR; TCRdb holds only in-frame clones, not every one. The sample lists 270,000 or so clones; around 90% were seen once. The clonotype was recovered from a man aged 35-49 years who had been exposed to COVID-19. This chain uses TRBV6-5 with TRBJ1-5, with unresolved D. Sequencing used PBMCs or T cells enriched from blood (not recorded which). The CDR3: CASSYSVHKPQHF. DNA of the CDR3: TGTGCCAGCAGTTACTCAGTTCACAAGCCCCAGCATTTT.